The clone carrying this T cell receptor (beta chain) was seen at least ten times. Its specificity is not known. The germline V gene has CDR1 MDHEN and CDR2 SYDVKM. The CDR3 is 14 residues long. Trimming left V 8 bases short and J 4 bases short, with 15 bases between. This specimen belongs to a study of Graves' ophthalmopathy and Graves' hyperthyroidism. Study-wide points: Predictions made by the model for ophthalmopathy progression reached roughly 71% sensitivity and about 72% specificity. Ophthalmopathy cases were distinguished from stable hyperthyroidism by a 13-signature model, reaching approximately 88% sensitivity and about 80% specificity. Thyroid clonotypes that were expanded above 0.001 frequency mostly also appeared in blood.

For repertoire sequencing, the TCR beta CDR3 regions were amplified from RNA transcripts. HTBI-primed RT-PCR formed the first round, and a multiplex PCR formed the second. TCRdb passed the multiplex PCR reads through MiXCR, listing each CDR3 protein once. The table has a few hundred thousand distinct CDR3 sequences, roughly a sixth seen once; the top ten hold around 12%. The diagnosis combined clinical symptoms, thyroxine, TRAb, thyroid ultrasound and orbital computed tomography scans. Sequences were obtained from peripheral blood. The gene calls are TRBV28 and TRBJ1-5; unclear D gene. This receptor was obtained from an adult man with Graves' ophthalmopathy. The CDR3 loop reads CASARGGHNQPQHF. In DNA form, the CDR3 reads TGTGCCAGCGCCCGGGGTGGGCATAATCAGCCCCAGCATTTT. Complete variable domain (other parts from reference TRBV28 and TRBJ1-5): DVKVTQSSRYLVKRTGEKVFLECVQDMDHENMFWYRQDPGLGLRLIYFSYDVKMKEKGDIPEGYSVSREKKERFSLILESASTNQTSMYLCASARGGHNQPQHFGDGTRLSIL.